This T cell receptor (beta chain) is drawn from a study of T cells after yellow fever vaccination. Study-wide background: Fractions with few cells were prepared using SMART-Seq v4 Ultra Low Input.

From germline, CDR1 is SEHNR and CDR2 FQNEAQ (reference sequence). V was clipped by 0 bases and J by 0 bases, with 6 bases between them. The CDR3 has 14 amino acids. This clonotype appeared a few times. One entry per CDR3 protein, called by TCRdb with MiXCR from the 5' RACE reads. Found here are 300,000 or so distinct CDR3 sequences, approximately 12% of them singletons; the top ten hold 0.45% to 0.65%. The TCR comes from a man aged 30 to 39 who received the YFV17D yellow fever vaccine. The sequences come from CD4+ T cells sorted from PBMCs, collected 45 days after the yellow fever booster vaccination. The V and J genes are TRBV7-9 and TRBJ2-7; possible D gene TRBD1, 5 bases. The CDR3 spells CASSLATASYEQYF. The CDR3 DNA reads as TGTGCCAGCAGCTTAGCGACAGCCTCCTACGAGCAGTACTTC.